This entry is about one TCR beta chain. Its antigen is currently unknown. This entry is derived from a study of T cell responses to AZD1222 COVID-19 vaccine. Broader study findings: Just a handful of AZD1222 recipients were seropositive at baseline. Repertoires were obtained only post-peak T cell response. Most donors were white British and more were female, and clonal diversity was possibly underestimated.

Clones were read by immunoSEQ multiplex PCR, and TCRdb kept only the in-frame ones, dropping some. The sample contains more than 150,000 clones, 80% to 90% of which appear only once. This CDR3 comprises 15 residues. V lost 1 base and J lost 0, with 7 bases in between. Germline V gene sequence: CDR1 SGDLS, CDR2 YYNGEE. This specimen was peripheral blood, taken on day 0 of AZD1222 vaccination. This clonotype was sampled from an adult in good health. J is TRBJ2-2 and V is TRBV9; a possible D gene is TRBD1 (6 bases). CDR3 sequence reads: CASSVWDTNTGELFF. The CDR3, as DNA: TGTGCCAGCAGCGTATGGGACACGAACACCGGGGAGCTGTTTTTT.